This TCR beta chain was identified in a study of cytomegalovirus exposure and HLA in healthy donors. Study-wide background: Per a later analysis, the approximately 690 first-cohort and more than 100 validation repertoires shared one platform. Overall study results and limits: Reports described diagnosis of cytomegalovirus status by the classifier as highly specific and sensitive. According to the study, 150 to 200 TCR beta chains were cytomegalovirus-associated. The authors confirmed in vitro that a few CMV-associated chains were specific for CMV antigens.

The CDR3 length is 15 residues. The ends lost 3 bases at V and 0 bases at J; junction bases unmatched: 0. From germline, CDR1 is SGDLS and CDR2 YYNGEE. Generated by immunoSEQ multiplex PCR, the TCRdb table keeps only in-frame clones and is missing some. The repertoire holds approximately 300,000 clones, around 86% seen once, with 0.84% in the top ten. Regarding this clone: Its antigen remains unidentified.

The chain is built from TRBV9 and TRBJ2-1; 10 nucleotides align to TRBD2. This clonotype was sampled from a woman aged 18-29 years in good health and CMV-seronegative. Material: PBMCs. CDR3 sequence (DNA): TGTGCCAGCAGCGCTAGCGGGAGCTCCTACAATGAGCAGTTCTTC. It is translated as CASSASGSSYNEQFF.